The source of this T cell receptor (beta chain) is a study of vaccination and CD4 T cells after COVID-19. In the study overall: For post-vaccine samples, collection took place a median about 72 days after dose two, ranging from 14 to 241.

Regarding this clonotype: Its target is unknown.

At the Johns Hopkins FTIC core, DNA taken from cultured CD4+ T cells was sequenced by way of the Oncomine TCR Beta short-read assay. TCRdb passed the PCR reads through MiXCR, listing each CDR3 protein once. This sample has about 18,000 distinct CDR3 sequences, with approximately 55% found just once. The treatment was: 10-day PBMC culture with coronavirus spike peptide pools or control peptides (ViraFEST assay). Germline values: CDR1 MNHEY, CDR2 SMNVEV (reference sequence). The V gene lost 1 base and the J gene lost 9 bases, with 4 bases spanning the gap. The CDR3 is 11 residues long. The sequence derives from a human donor who had recovered from COVID-19. The material sequenced was CD4+ T cells from blood, cultured in vitro. V and J are TRBV27 and TRBJ2-1; unclear D gene. CDR3 amino acids: CASSLYGEQFF. In DNA, the CDR3 is TGTGCCAGCAGTTTATACGGTGAGCAGTTCTTC.